This paragraph covers one T cell receptor (beta chain) sequence. This sample was taken from a study of blood T cell repertoires in COVID-19. On the study more broadly: Collection of acute and convalescent COVID-19 samples took place in the United States, Italy and Spain. Sample material is recorded as cDNA or gDNA derived from T cells, B-cell-depleted T cells, or PBMCs.

Repertoires were generated with immunoSEQ multiplex PCR, while TCRdb's copy carries only in-frame clones and drops some. The table shows approximately 94,000 clones, with less than 90% occurring only once. The CDR3 covers 12 residues. CDR1 is LGHNT and CDR2 is FRNRAP in the germline V gene. Deletions cut 2 bases from V and 4 bases from J, with 6 bases between. V gene TRBV12-5 combines with J gene TRBJ2-7; the D is unclear. The specimen was peripheral blood. This sequence originates from a man aged 25 to 45 in a cohort sampled during active COVID-19. In nucleotides, the CDR3 is TGTGCTAGTGGTTTGATAGCTTACGAGCAGTACTTC. Its translation: CASGLIAYEQYF.